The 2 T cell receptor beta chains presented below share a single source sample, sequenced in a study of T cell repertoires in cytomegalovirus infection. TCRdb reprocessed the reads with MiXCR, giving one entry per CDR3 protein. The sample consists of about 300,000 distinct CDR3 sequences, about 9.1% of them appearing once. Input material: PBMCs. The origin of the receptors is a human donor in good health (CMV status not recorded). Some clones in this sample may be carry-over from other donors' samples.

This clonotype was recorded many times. Here the CDR3 DNA reads TGTGCCAGCAGTGAATGGGGGGGGGGATTGAACACTGAAGCTTTCTTT. Amino acid sequence: CASSEWGGGLNTEAFF. J is TRBJ1-1 and V is TRBV25-1, with D perhaps TRBD1 (5 bases). This CDR3 contains 16 residues. V gave up 1 base and J gave up 0 bases, with 12 bases separating them. The germline V gene has CDR1 MGHDK and CDR2 SYGVNS.

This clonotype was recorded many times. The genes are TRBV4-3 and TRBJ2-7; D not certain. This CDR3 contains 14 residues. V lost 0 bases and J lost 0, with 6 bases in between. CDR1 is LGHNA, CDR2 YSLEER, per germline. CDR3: CASSQDLASYEQYV. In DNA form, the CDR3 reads TGCGCCAGCAGCCAAGATCTTGCCTCCTACGAGCAGTACGTC.